This TCR beta chain was documented in a study of T cells in Graves' hyperthyroidism and ophthalmopathy. Study-wide results and limits: Stable hyperthyroidism was told apart from ophthalmopathy by a model built on 13 V-J features. Before onset, by a median of around 6.4 months, the model predicted ophthalmopathy.

There were TCR beta CDR3 regions amplified from RNA transcripts. Carried out on the TCR CDR3, a first-round RT-PCR used the HTBI primer set. TCRdb itself ran the multiplex PCR reads through MiXCR, one entry per CDR3 protein. The data hold around 600,000 distinct CDR3 sequences, with roughly 45% observed a single time. As to this clonotype: Its antigen is currently unknown.

CDR1 SEHNR and CDR2 FQNEAQ come from the germline V gene (reference sequence). This CDR3 is 13 amino acids long. The ends were cut back, 5 bases at V and 8 bases at J, with 13 bases in the middle. This chain connects TRBV7-9 to TRBJ1-3; D not certain. This clonotype originated in an adult man with Graves' disease, either hyperthyroidism or ophthalmopathy (not recorded which). The sample was peripheral blood or thyroid tissue (not recorded which). The CDR3 DNA reads TGTGCCAGCAGCCCAGGACTTGGGGACACCATATATTTT. Its translation is CASSPGLGDTIYF.